The T cell receptor (beta chain) under discussion was sequenced for a study of identical twins. V was pared by 6 bases and J by 0 bases, with 9 bases between. Germline CDR1 MNHEY, CDR2 SVGEGT. The CDR3 contains 14 residues. Study observations and caveats: Carriage of fewer insertions was seen in abundant cord blood beta clonotypes, whereas memory repertoires showed none.

MiXCR, run by TCRdb on the 5' RACE reads, gives a single entry per CDR3 protein. Of approximately 670,000 distinct CDR3 sequences listed, 5.5% to 7.5% are singletons. Points on this clonotype: The target antigen is unknown.

Sequencing was done on a sample of naive T cells sorted from blood. V usage is TRBV6-2 or TRBV6-3 and J usage is TRBJ1-5, with D unresolved. This receptor was obtained from a man aged 18 to 35 in good health. This chain's CDR3 is CASRNRYSNQPQHF. The CDR3 DNA sequence: TGTGCCAGCAGGAACCGATATAGCAATCAGCCCCAGCATTTT.